This is a list of T cell receptor beta chains from one sample in a study of regulatory T cells in long-lasting Graves disease. TCRdb passed the multiplex PCR reads through MiXCR, listing each CDR3 protein once. The sample records about 400,000 distinct CDR3 sequences, under 25% being singletons. The sequences come from peripheral blood mononuclear cells (PBMCs), collected when the disease was refractory, from a patient treated with antithyroid drugs. The source of these receptors is a female donor with Graves disease. Each CDR3 is given with its conserved first and last residue. A D gene is named only where the DNA matches it firmly. Size is omitted from some rows. Given values are once, few, many or a class for expanded clones.

D gene: .
V gene: TRBV28
J gene: TRBJ2-2
clone size: .
CDR3 DNA: TGTGCCAGCAGTTCCCCCGGCCTGGGGAGAGGGGAGGCCCCCGGGGAGCTGTTTTTT
CDR3 protein: CASSSPGLGRGEAPGELFF

D gene: TRBD1
V gene: TRBV7-9
J gene: TRBJ2-7
clone size: .
CDR3 DNA: TGTGCCAGCAGCTTATTGACAGGGGGCTTCGGCGAGCAGTACTTC
CDR3 protein: CASSLLTGGFGEQYF

D gene: .
V gene: TRBV2
J gene: TRBJ2-5
clone size: many
CDR3 DNA: TGTGCCAGCAGTTCCAACATCCTACCTGAAGAGACCCAGTACTTC
CDR3 protein: CASSSNILPEETQYF

D gene: .
V gene: TRBV5-1
J gene: TRBJ2-7
clone size: few
CDR3 DNA: TGCGCCAGCAGCTTGATTCCAGGGACATCCTACGAGCAGTACTTC
CDR3 protein: CASSLIPGTSYEQYF

D gene: TRBD1
V gene: TRBV27
J gene: TRBJ2-7
clone size: .
CDR3 DNA: TGTGCCAGCAGTTCCTCACAGTCAGGGGGCTACGAGCAGTACTTC
CDR3 protein: CASSSSQSGGYEQYF

D gene: .
V gene: TRBV6-2/TRBV6-3
J gene: TRBJ2-7
clone size: few
CDR3 DNA: TGTGCCGGCATACCTCCCCCACCGAGCTACGAGCAGTACTTC
CDR3 protein: CAGIPPPPSYEQYF

D gene: .
V gene: TRBV12-3/TRBV12-4
J gene: TRBJ1-1
clone size: many
CDR3 DNA: TGTGCCAGCAGCGACCTAGGGGGAACTGAAGCTTTCTTT
CDR3 protein: CASSDLGGTEAFF

D gene: TRBD2
V gene: TRBV13
J gene: TRBJ2-7
clone size: .
CDR3 DNA: TGTGCCAGCAGCCTACTGGGCGGGAGCCCCTCCTACGAGCAGTACTTC
CDR3 protein: CASSLLGGSPSYEQYF

D gene: .
V gene: TRBV30
J gene: TRBJ2-7
clone size: many
CDR3 DNA: TGTGCCTGGAGTGTTTACGGGGGCTACGAGCAGTACTTC
CDR3 protein: CAWSVYGGYEQYF

D gene: .
V gene: TRBV11-2
J gene: TRBJ2-7
clone size: many
CDR3 DNA: TGTGCCAGCAGCCTAATGGACGGGGGAATCTCCTACGAGCAGTACTTC
CDR3 protein: CASSLMDGGISYEQYF

D gene: .
V gene: TRBV24-1
J gene: TRBJ2-2
clone size: few
CDR3 DNA: TGTGCCACCAGTGATCCTGGACGGAACACCGGGGAGCTGTTTTTT
CDR3 protein: CATSDPGRNTGELFF

D gene: .
V gene: TRBV28
J gene: TRBJ2-6
clone size: few
CDR3 DNA: TGTGCCAGCTCACAGACGGGTGCCCTCGTCCTGACTTTC
CDR3 protein: CASSQTGALVLTF

D gene: TRBD1
V gene: TRBV11-1
J gene: TRBJ2-7
clone size: many
CDR3 DNA: TGTGCCAGCAGCAAGGGACAGCAATACATAATGCAGTACTTC
CDR3 protein: CASSKGQQYIMQYF

D gene: .
V gene: TRBV7-8
J gene: TRBJ2-7
clone size: .
CDR3 DNA: TGTGCCAGCAGTTTCAACACGGACTCCTACGAGCAGTACTTC
CDR3 protein: CASSFNTDSYEQYF

D gene: TRBD2
V gene: TRBV7-9
J gene: TRBJ2-5
clone size: .
CDR3 DNA: TGTGCCAGCTCGATCAGGGAGGGGTTTACGCGAGAGACCCAGTACTTC
CDR3 protein: CASSIREGFTRETQYF

D gene: .
V gene: TRBV7-8
J gene: TRBJ1-3
clone size: many
CDR3 DNA: TGTGCCAGCAGCTTACTTGGAAACACCATATATTTT
CDR3 protein: CASSLLGNTIYF

D gene: .
V gene: TRBV12-3/TRBV12-4
J gene: TRBJ1-3
clone size: few
CDR3 DNA: TGTGCCAGCAGTCCCACACTGAGCTCTGGAAACACCATATATTTT
CDR3 protein: CASSPTLSSGNTIYF

D gene: .
V gene: TRBV3-1
J gene: TRBJ2-7
clone size: many
CDR3 DNA: TGTGCCAGCAGCCAACACTACGAGCAGTACTTC
CDR3 protein: CASSQHYEQYF

D gene: .
V gene: TRBV6-1
J gene: TRBJ1-1
clone size: once
CDR3 DNA: TGTGCCAGCAGTCGTCCGACGAACGGACATCCTGAAGCTTTCTTT
CDR3 protein: CASSRPTNGHPEAFF

D gene: .
V gene: TRBV2
J gene: TRBJ2-4
clone size: .
CDR3 DNA: TGTGCCAGCAGCCGAGGGCCAGCGGGTCTAGCCAAAAACATTCAGTACTTC
CDR3 protein: CASSRGPAGLAKNIQYF

D gene: TRBD1
V gene: TRBV6-1
J gene: TRBJ1-1
clone size: .
CDR3 DNA: TGTGCCAGCAGGACCTCGGGACAGGGGAACACTGAAGCTTTCTTT
CDR3 protein: CASRTSGQGNTEAFF

D gene: TRBD2
V gene: TRBV27
J gene: TRBJ2-1
clone size: few
CDR3 DNA: TGTGCCAGCAGTCCTGGGACTAGCGGGAGGAATGAGCAGTTCTTC
CDR3 protein: CASSPGTSGRNEQFF

D gene: .
V gene: TRBV28
J gene: TRBJ2-7
clone size: .
CDR3 DNA: TGTGCCAGCACCCGGACAAGATCCTTCAACTACGAGCAGTACTTC
CDR3 protein: CASTRTRSFNYEQYF

D gene: .
V gene: TRBV2
J gene: TRBJ2-7
clone size: many
CDR3 DNA: TGTGCCAGCAGTGAGACTGAAGGTTTTACCTACGAGCAGTACTTC
CDR3 protein: CASSETEGFTYEQYF